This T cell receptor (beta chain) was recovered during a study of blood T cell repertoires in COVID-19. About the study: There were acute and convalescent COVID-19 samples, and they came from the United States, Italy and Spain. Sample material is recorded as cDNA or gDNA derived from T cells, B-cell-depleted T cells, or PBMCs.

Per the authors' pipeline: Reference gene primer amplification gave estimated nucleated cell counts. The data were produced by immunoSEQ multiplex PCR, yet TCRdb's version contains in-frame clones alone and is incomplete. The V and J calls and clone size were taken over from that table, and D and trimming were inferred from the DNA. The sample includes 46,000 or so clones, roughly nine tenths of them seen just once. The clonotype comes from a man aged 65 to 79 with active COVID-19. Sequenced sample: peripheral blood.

The CDR3 protein is CASSTHYEQYF. CDR3 nucleotide sequence: TGTGCCAGCAGCACACACTACGAGCAGTACTTC. The chain is built from TRBV3-1 (or the pseudogene TRBV3-2) and TRBJ2-7; D ambiguous. This CDR3 spans 11 amino acids. V lost 5 bases and J 3 bases, leaving 5 bases between the germline ends. CDR1 LGHDT and CDR2 YNNKEL come from the germline V gene (reference sequence).